The 32 T cell receptor beta chains reported below all come from one sample, sequenced in a study of blood T cell repertoires in COVID-19. Produced via immunoSEQ multiplex PCR; TCRdb's table is partial and in-frame only. The profile shows more than 90,000 clones, around three quarters of them singletons. Sequencing was carried out using peripheral blood. These receptors were obtained from a woman aged 55-75 years in a cohort sampled during active or convalescent COVID-19.

The CDR3 loop reads CASSQALLGGRYNEQFF. CDR3 DNA sequence: TGCGCCAGCAGCCAAGCCCTACTAGGGGGAAGATACAATGAGCAGTTCTTC. This sequence joins TRBV4-1 and TRBJ2-1; maybe TRBD1 (6 bases). The CDR3 has 17 residues. CDR1 is MGHRA, CDR2 YSYEKL, per germline. Trimming left V 1 base short and J 4 bases short, with 17 bases between.

The chain links TRBV7-3 to TRBJ1-2; the match to TRBD1 covers 8 bases. The CDR3 has 15 amino acids. Germline assignment: CDR1 SGHTA and CDR2 FQGTGA. Trimming took 2 bases from V and 6 from J; bases not matched to a gene: 8. The CDR3 is CASSLQGAGRDGYTF. CDR3 nucleotides: TGTGCCAGCAGCTTACAGGGGGCAGGAAGGGATGGCTACACCTTC. Full variable domain (outside the CDR3, taken from reference TRBV7-3 and TRBJ1-2): GAGVSQTPSNKVTEKGKYVELRCDPISGHTALYWYRQSLGQGPEFLIYFQGTGAADDSGLPNDRFFAVRPEGSVSTLKIQRTERGDSAVYLCASSLQGAGRDGYTFGSGTRLTVV.

The chain combines TRBV19 with TRBJ2-5; D is uncertain. The CDR3 runs to 13 residues. Germline values: CDR1 LNHDA, CDR2 SQIVND (reference sequence). Trimming removed 2 bases at V and 7 bases at J, with 11 bases between. CDR3 amino acids: CASSITGGGTQYF. The CDR3 DNA reads TGTGCCAGTAGTATAACGGGTGGTGGGACCCAGTACTTC. The full variable domain, its missing parts supplied by reference TRBV19 and TRBJ2-5, is DGGITQSPKYLFRKEGQNVTLSCEQNLNHDAMYWYRQDPGQGLRLIYYSQIVNDFQKGDIAEGYSVSREKKESFPLTVTSAQKNPTAFYLCASSITGGGTQYFGPGTRLLVL.

The chain links TRBV18 to TRBJ1-1; maybe TRBD1 (5 bases). Per the germline V gene, CDR1 is KGHSH and CDR2 is LQKENI. Trimming took 1 base from V and 1 from J, leaving 13 bases between them. CDR3 length: 16 residues. DNA of the CDR3: TGTGCCAGCTCACCACTTGGGGCCCGGGCGAACACTGAAGCTTTCTTT. Amino acids: CASSPLGARANTEAFF.

This clone was detected only a few times. V usage is TRBV7-3 and J usage is TRBJ2-1; TRBD1 agrees at 9 bases. Germline trimming cut 5 bases from V and 6 bases from J; bases unmatched to any gene: 5. The CDR3 has 14 amino acids. The germline V gene has CDR1 SGHTA and CDR2 FQGTGA. Here the CDR3 reads CASSRRTGANEQFF. CDR3 nucleotide sequence: TGTGCCAGCAGCCGCAGGACAGGGGCCAATGAGCAGTTCTTC. Full variable domain (remainder filled in from reference TRBV7-3 and TRBJ2-1): GAGVSQTPSNKVTEKGKYVELRCDPISGHTALYWYRQSLGQGPEFLIYFQGTGAADDSGLPNDRFFAVRPEGSVSTLKIQRTERGDSAVYLCASSRRTGANEQFFGPGTRLTVL.

The chain carries TRBV7-3 and TRBJ2-2; 7 bases are shared with TRBD1. The CDR3 is made up of 17 amino acids. Germline CDR1 SGHTA, CDR2 FQGTGA. Trimming took 5 bases from V and 1 from J; bases not matched to a gene: 10. The CDR3 bases are TGTGCCAGCAGCCACCCTCCGGGACAGATGAACACCGGGGAGCTGTTTTTT. Translation gives CASSHPPGQMNTGELFF.

The chain uses TRBV6-1 and TRBJ2-7; D not resolved. The CDR3 is 17 amino acids. Germline V CDR1 and CDR2: MNHNS, SASEGT. Trimming left V 2 bases short and J 4 bases short, with 21 bases between. In DNA form, the CDR3 reads TGTGCCAGCAGTGAAACGTGGGCCAGGTGGTGGGCTTACGAGCAGTACTTC. Translated, it gives CASSETWARWWAYEQYF.

J is TRBJ1-1 and V is TRBV11-2; 7 bases fit TRBD1. The CDR3 runs 13 residues. J was trimmed by 0 bases and V by 9 bases; bases with no gene match: 4. Germline CDR1 and CDR2: SGHAT and FQNNGV. The CDR3 region is CASSTGLNTEAFF. In DNA form, the CDR3 reads TGTGCCAGTTCGACAGGGCTGAACACTGAAGCTTTCTTT. The whole variable domain, remainder taken from reference TRBV11-2 and TRBJ1-1, is EAGVAQSPRYKIIEKRQSVAFWCNPISGHATLYWYQQILGQGPKLLIQFQNNGVVDDSQLPKDRFSAERLKGVDSTLKIQPAKLEDSAVYLCASSTGLNTEAFFGQGTRLTVV.

The chain is built from TRBV6-5 and TRBJ1-6; D is unresolved. The CDR3 is 13 amino acids. V gave up 9 bases and J gave up 1 base, with 7 bases separating them. In germline, CDR1 is MNHEY, CDR2 SVGAGI. For the CDR3, the DNA is TGTGCCAGTGGAGGGTCCTATAATTCACCCCTCCACTTT. Protein sequence: CASGGSYNSPLHF.

The CDR3 nucleotides are TGTGCCAGCAGTTTTTTCGGTGGCACCGGGGAGCTGTTTTTT. Its translation: CASSFFGGTGELFF. The V call is TRBV7-8, the J call TRBJ2-2; D unresolved. The V and J ends lost 6 bases and 4 bases respectively, with 12 bases between them. CDR1 SGHVS and CDR2 FQNEAQ come from the germline V gene. The CDR3 is 14 residues long.

The rearrangement links TRBV7-8 to TRBJ1-5; a weak D match, TRBD1 (5 bases). This CDR3 has 16 amino acids. Germline V CDR1 and CDR2: SGHVS, FQNEAQ. V lost 1 base, J lost 0 bases, and 10 bases lay in between. CDR3 DNA: TGTGCCAGCAGCTTAGAGGGGCGGCTTAGCAATCAGCCCCAGCATTTT. As protein: CASSLEGRLSNQPQHF.

The chain couples TRBV3-1 (or the pseudogene TRBV3-2) to TRBJ1-1, with D possibly being TRBD1 (5 bases). The CDR3 loop spans 15 amino acids. CDR1 LGHDT and CDR2 YNNKEL come from the germline V gene (reference sequence). The V gene lost 2 bases and the J gene lost 1 base, with 11 bases spanning the gap. This CDR3 is CASSQLDRRNTEAFF. The CDR3 bases are TGTGCCAGCAGCCAACTTGACAGACGGAACACTGAAGCTTTCTTT.

The chain couples TRBV7-2 to TRBJ1-5; possibly TRBD1 for D (5 bases). Trimming left V 5 bases short and J 1 base short, with 15 bases between. Germline V gives CDR1 SGHTA, CDR2 FQGNSA. The CDR3 runs 16 residues. CDR3 sequence reads: CASSIQGGGSNQPQHF. The CDR3 DNA reads TGTGCCAGCAGCATCCAGGGTGGGGGGAGCAATCAGCCCCAGCATTTT.

J is TRBJ2-7 and V is TRBV3-1 (or the pseudogene TRBV3-2), with D possibly matching TRBD2 (6 bases). Germline-derived CDR1 and CDR2 are LGHDT and YNNKEL (reference sequence). With 6 bases removed from V and 2 bases from J, the gap between germline ends came to 17 bases. This CDR3 spans 15 amino acids. The CDR3 region has the DNA TGTGCCAGCAGTTTCGGTGCGGGGCACCCCTACGAGCAGTACTTC. Translated: CASSFGAGHPYEQYF.

The J gene is TRBJ2-1, the V gene TRBV15; 10 positions match TRBD2. Germline CDR1 is LNHNV and CDR2 is YYDKDF (reference sequence). The CDR3 spans 15 residues. The V and J ends lost 0 bases and 9 bases, in that order; junction bases with no gene match: 5. CDR3 loop: CATSRDIASGGEQFF. The CDR3, as DNA: TGTGCCACCAGCAGAGATATTGCTAGCGGGGGTGAGCAGTTCTTC.

This clone was counted only a few times. The V call is TRBV30, the J call TRBJ1-2, with D perhaps TRBD1 (5 bases). Trimming cost V 1 base and J 7 bases, with 13 bases left between them. Germline CDR1 and CDR2: GTSNPN and SVGIG (reference sequence). The CDR3 length is 13 residues. In DNA, the CDR3 is TGTGCCTGGAGTGAGGGGCTCCATTTTGGCTACACCTTC. It specifies CAWSEGLHFGYTF.

The table lists this clone with a few counts. The chain combines TRBV5-1 with TRBJ2-1; a weak D match, TRBD2 (5 bases). This CDR3 comprises 13 residues. Germline assignment: CDR1 SGHRS and CDR2 YFSETQ. V was trimmed by 5 bases and J by 5 bases, leaving 11 bases between them. CDR3 nucleotide sequence: TGCGCCAGCAGGTGGGGAGTCGACAATGAGCAGTTCTTC. The encoded protein is CASRWGVDNEQFF.

The chain joins TRBV6-5 to TRBJ1-5; 8 bases line up with TRBD1. The CDR3 is 15 amino acids. Germline V gene sequence: CDR1 MNHEY, CDR2 SVGAGI. J gave up 1 base and V 6 bases, and 5 bases lay outside the gene matches. The DNA of the CDR3 is TGTGCCAGCAGCGACGACAGGGGAAGCAATCAGCCCCAGCATTTT. The encoded protein is CASSDDRGSNQPQHF.

The chain combines TRBV4-2 with TRBJ2-2; tentatively, D is TRBD1 (5 bases). The CDR3 spans 17 residues. Germline V CDR1 and CDR2: LGHNA, YNFKEQ. The V end lost 0 bases, the J end lost 3 bases, and 14 bases lay between the germline ends. CDR3 coding DNA: TGTGCCAGCAGCCAAGAACCCCAGGGCGGTGACACCGGGGAGCTGTTTTTT. Encoded protein: CASSQEPQGGDTGELFF.

J is TRBJ2-3 and V is TRBV5-1; D call uncertain. Trimming took 0 bases from V and 2 from J, leaving 7 bases between them. Germline CDR1 is SGHRS and CDR2 is YFSETQ. The length of the CDR3 is 14 residues. CDR3 DNA sequence: TGCGCCAGCAGCTTGGAACTACCCACAGATACGCAGTATTTT. The encoded protein is CASSLELPTDTQYF. The complete variable domain, with remaining parts taken from reference TRBV5-1 and TRBJ2-3, reads KAGVTQTPRYLIKTRGQQVTLSCSPISGHRSVSWYQQTPGQGLQFLFEYFSETQRNKGNFPGRFSGRQFSNSRSEMNVSTLELGDSALYLCASSLELPTDTQYFGPGTRLTVL.

This rearrangement joins TRBV19 to TRBJ2-7; 7 bases fit TRBD1. The germline CDR1 and CDR2 sequences are LNHDA and SQIVND (reference sequence). This CDR3 contains 13 residues. V lost 4 bases and J lost 5; bases outside the gene matches: 5. Written as DNA, the CDR3 is TGTGCCAGTAGTAGACAGGGTCTCGACGAGCAGTACTTC. Encoded protein: CASSRQGLDEQYF.

The rearrangement uses TRBV7-8 and TRBJ2-7; 10 nucleotides line up with TRBD1. The CDR3 covers 16 residues. Per the germline V gene, CDR1 is SGHVS and CDR2 is FQNEAQ. V lost 1 base to trimming and J lost 4 bases; unmatched junction nucleotides: 7. The CDR3 DNA sequence: TGTGCCAGCAGCTTAGGGGGTCCGGGACAGGGGTACGAGCAGTACTTC. Its translation: CASSLGGPGQGYEQYF.

The chain joins TRBV19 to TRBJ2-2, with 7 positions matching TRBD1. CDR1 is LNHDA, CDR2 SQIVND, per germline (reference sequence). V was clipped by 9 bases and J by 6 bases; unmatched bases: 10. The CDR3 consists of 14 residues. The CDR3 here is CASQYRGGPGELFF. In DNA form, the CDR3 reads TGTGCCAGCCAATACAGGGGTGGACCCGGGGAGCTGTTTTTT. The complete variable domain, with remaining parts taken from reference TRBV19 and TRBJ2-2, reads DGGITQSPKYLFRKEGQNVTLSCEQNLNHDAMYWYRQDPGQGLRLIYYSQIVNDFQKGDIAEGYSVSREKKESFPLTVTSAQKNPTAFYLCASQYRGGPGELFFGEGSRLTVL.

The chain is built from TRBV7-8 and TRBJ2-7; 8 bases map to TRBD2. The germline gives CDR1 SGHVS, CDR2 FQNEAQ. V shed 1 base, J shed 1 base, and the junction held 12 bases outside the gene matches. This CDR3 spans 18 amino acids. The CDR3 nucleotides read TGTGCCAGCAGCTTAGTTGCGAGCGGGGGCCTACTATCCTACGAGCAGTACTTC. It specifies CASSLVASGGLLSYEQYF.

The chain has TRBV20-1 and TRBJ2-7; D gene ambiguous. The V and J ends lost 3 bases and 0 bases respectively, with 18 bases between them. Germline V gene lookup returns CDR1 DFQATT and CDR2 SNEGSKA (reference sequence). The CDR3 consists of 16 residues. The DNA for the CDR3 is TGCAGTGCTAGTAGTAGTGTCTCTTCCTCCTCCTACGAGCAGTACTTC. It specifies CSASSSVSSSSYEQYF.

This clone has a handful of counts. The rearrangement joins TRBV15 to TRBJ1-3; no clear D gene. Between the trimmed V and J ends, which lost 6 bases and 4 bases, there was a span of 10 bases. This CDR3 spans 13 amino acids. CDR1 and CDR2 from the germline V gene are LNHNV and YYDKDF (reference sequence). The CDR3 loop reads CATRSDWGNTIYF. In DNA, the CDR3 is TGTGCCACCAGATCGGACTGGGGAAACACCATATATTTT.

The rearrangement uses TRBV6-5 and TRBJ2-7; 11 bases map to TRBD2. Germline V CDR1 and CDR2: MNHEY, SVGAGI. This CDR3 comprises 15 residues. The J segment lost 2 bases and the V segment lost 6 bases, leaving 6 bases of the junction unmatched. The CDR3 nucleotides are TGTGCCAGCAGACCAACTAGCGGGGGTACCTACGAGCAGTACTTC. Translation gives CASRPTSGGTYEQYF.

This chain connects TRBV6-5 to TRBJ2-5; TRBD2 agrees at 8 bases. The ends lost 4 bases at V and 3 bases at J; junction bases unmatched: 7. Germline CDR1 is MNHEY and CDR2 is SVGAGI. The CDR3 length is 15 residues. CDR3 region: CASSSAGAGEETQYF. The CDR3 DNA is TGTGCCAGCAGTTCCGCGGGAGCGGGGGAAGAGACCCAGTACTTC.

The chain combines TRBV28 with TRBJ1-1, with D maybe TRBD1 (5 bases). This CDR3 contains 13 residues. Trimming shortened V by 6 bases and J by 6 bases, and 14 bases separated the two germline ends. Germline CDR1 is MDHEN and CDR2 is SYDVKM. CDR3 bases: TGTGCCAGCAGCCTGGGCCGGGGGTCTGAAGCTTTCTTT. This codes for CASSLGRGSEAFF.

Turning to this clone: Other DNA sequences of this sample code for an identical CDR3. V and J are TRBV6-5 and TRBJ2-3, with D possibly matching TRBD1 (6 bases). The germline V gene has CDR1 MNHEY and CDR2 SVGAGI. CDR3 length: 14 amino acids. Trimming pared 2 bases from V and 2 bases from J, leaving 8 bases between. The CDR3, as DNA: TGTGCCAGCAGTTACGGGGGCATCACAGATACGCAGTATTTT. Residues: CASSYGGITDTQYF.

The genes are TRBV29-1 and TRBJ1-1; tentative D call: TRBD1 (5 bases). The V gene lost 2 bases and the J gene lost 5 bases, with 9 bases spanning the gap. Germline-derived CDR1 and CDR2 are SQVTM and ANQGSEA. This CDR3 spans 12 amino acids. Written as DNA, the CDR3 is TGCAGCGTTGAACAGGGTAGGACTGAAGCTTTCTTT. It specifies CSVEQGRTEAFF.

This chain links TRBV9 with TRBJ2-5; 15 positions agree with TRBD2. The germline V gene encodes CDR1 SGDLS and CDR2 YYNGEE. The J segment lost 4 bases and the V segment lost 3 bases, leaving 10 bases of the junction unmatched. There are 18 residues in the CDR3. The CDR3 DNA sequence: TGTGCCAGCAGCGCTACGGTACCGGGACTAGCGGGGGGAGAGACCCAGTACTTC. This sequence encodes CASSATVPGLAGGETQYF.